The 26 T cell receptor beta chains below come from one sample, sequenced in a study of Graves' ophthalmopathy and Graves' hyperthyroidism (dated by TCRdb to 2016 to 2019). Sequencing was performed on an Illumina HiSeq 2000. For repertoire sequencing, TCR beta CDR3 regions were amplified from RNA transcripts. A first-round RT-PCR used HTBI primers with the Qiagen OneStep RT-PCR kit, followed by a second-round multiplex PCR, size selection and purification. TCRdb took the public reads, trimmed them with fastp at Q25, ran MiXCR for clone calling and kept in-frame beta chains. Entries that share a CDR3 protein sequence are merged under the most common genes and DNA. The sample table lists fewer than 600,000 distinct CDR3 sequences, roughly 14% of them with a count of one. The ten largest clones take up over 8% of the sample. The specimen was blood. These receptors originate from a woman aged 25 to 39 with Graves' ophthalmopathy. Donor details come from another sample of the same person, matched by shared clones.

This clonotype showed up many times. The chain links TRBV7-9 to TRBJ2-7; 9 bases fit TRBD2. This CDR3 has 15 residues. Germline V gene sequence: CDR1 SEHNR, CDR2 FQNEAQ (reference sequence). V dropped 5 bases and J dropped 9; count of bases not matched to a gene: 14. CDR3 coding DNA: TGTGCCAGCAGCACCTCTTTCGAGCGGGGGGAGATGCAGTACTTC. It is translated as CASSTSFERGEMQYF.

This clonotype came up many times. This sequence joins TRBV29-1 and TRBJ2-7, with D possibly TRBD1 on 6 matching bases. CDR1 is SQVTM and CDR2 is ANQGSEA in the germline V gene. Trimming stripped 6 bases from V and 6 bases from J, with 18 bases between. The CDR3 consists of 13 residues. Here the CDR3 DNA reads TGCAGCGTGGTGGGGGCAGGGATCCCCGAGCAGTACTTC. Encoded protein: CSVVGAGIPEQYF.

This clonotype was seen many times. The rearrangement uses TRBV6-1 and TRBJ2-7, with 7 bases identical to TRBD1. Germline trimming cut 7 bases from V and 6 bases from J; bases unmatched to any gene: 15. This CDR3 has 15 amino acids. Germline lookup yields CDR1 MNHNS and CDR2 SASEGT. The DNA for the CDR3 is TGTGCCAGCACCGCGATCGACAGGGTTCCGGGCGAGCAGTACTTC. This sequence encodes CASTAIDRVPGEQYF.

This clonotype showed up many times. V gene TRBV13 combines with J gene TRBJ1-1; 7 nucleotides match TRBD1. V dropped 0 bases and J dropped 0; count of bases not matched to a gene: 1. Germline V gives CDR1 PRHDT, CDR2 FYEKMQ (reference sequence). This CDR3 is 15 amino acids long. CDR3: CASSLGGQMNTEAFF. The CDR3 bases are TGTGCCAGCAGCTTAGGGGGACAGATGAACACTGAAGCTTTCTTT.

This clonotype showed up many times. The chain carries TRBV11-2 and TRBJ1-1, with a tentative D call TRBD1 (5 bases). V lost 1 base, J lost 7 bases, and 16 bases lay in between. The CDR3 loop spans 15 amino acids. The V gene's germline CDR1 is SGHAT and CDR2 FQNNGV. The CDR3 reads CASSLGRGVRNEAFF. In nucleotides, the CDR3 is TGTGCCAGCAGCTTAGGCAGAGGGGTTCGGAATGAAGCTTTCTTT.

This clonotype was found many times. This chain joins TRBV6-5 and TRBJ2-2, with 9 bases that match TRBD2. V trimming: 0 bases; J trimming: 3 bases; junction bases outside the gene matches: 5. The germline V gene encodes CDR1 MNHEY and CDR2 SVGAGI. This CDR3 has 17 residues. The CDR3 coding sequence is TGTGCCAGCAGTTACTCTCTAGCGGGAAGGTACACCGGGGAGCTGTTTTTT. Translated, it gives CASSYSLAGRYTGELFF.

There are many counts of this clonotype. The rearrangement joins TRBV11-2 to TRBJ1-2, with D possibly matching TRBD1 (6 bases). This CDR3 spans 17 amino acids. V was pared by 3 bases and J by 2 bases, with 19 bases between. CDR1 is SGHAT and CDR2 is FQNNGV in the germline V gene. CDR3 protein: CASSFWKGQTGNYGYTF. In DNA form, the CDR3 reads TGTGCCAGCAGCTTTTGGAAGGGCCAGACAGGAAACTATGGCTACACCTTC.

This clonotype was counted many times. This chain connects TRBV6-5 to TRBJ1-2; D gene uncertain. V lost 0 bases, J lost 6 bases, and 14 bases lay in between. This CDR3 comprises 15 residues. From germline, CDR1 is MNHEY and CDR2 SVGAGI. The chain's CDR3 is CASSYSQPGGDGYTF. For the CDR3, the DNA is TGTGCCAGCAGTTACTCGCAACCGGGCGGCGATGGCTACACCTTC.

This clonotype was seen many times. The chain carries TRBV6-1 and TRBJ2-2, with 14 positions matching TRBD2. J gave up 5 bases and V 6 bases, and 5 bases lay outside the gene matches. Germline values: CDR1 MNHNS, CDR2 SASEGT. The CDR3 runs to 16 residues. The CDR3 DNA reads TGTGCCAGCAGAGGGACTAGCGGGAGTGGGACCGGGGAGCTGTTTTTT. Protein sequence: CASRGTSGSGTGELFF.

This clonotype has a count of ten or more. Germline and junction disagree at one end, which may indicate a read error. The chain links TRBV6-5 to TRBJ1-6; no firm D call. Germline-derived CDR1 and CDR2 are MNHEY and SVGAGI. This CDR3 region has 15 residues. The CDR3 reads CASSYSADGNSPLHF. The CDR3 DNA sequence: TGTGCCAGCAGTTACTCGGCAGACGGGAATTCGCCCCTCCACTTT.

This clonotype was counted at least ten times. The chain has TRBV6-1 and TRBJ2-2; TRBD2 matches 13 bases. V lost 10 bases, J lost 8 bases, and 7 bases stayed unmatched. The V gene's germline CDR1 is MNHNS and CDR2 SASEGT. This CDR3 is built from 14 residues. CDR3: CAIWTSGRGGELFF. The CDR3 bases are TGTGCCATCTGGACTAGCGGGAGAGGAGGGGAGCTGTTTTTT.

This clonotype was detected a few times. The J gene is TRBJ2-5, the V gene TRBV20-1, with TRBD2 matching 7 bases. V dropped 7 bases and J dropped 1; count of bases not matched to a gene: 12. In germline, CDR1 is DFQATT, CDR2 SNEGSKA (reference sequence). The CDR3 extends over 15 amino acids. CDR3 bases: TGCAGTGTCACCAGGGAGGGCCTTTCCCAAGAGACCCAGTACTTC. It translates to CSVTREGLSQETQYF.

The chain joins TRBV30 to TRBJ2-2; D gene unclear. The CDR3 has 14 amino acids. Trimming removed 4 bases from V and 6 bases from J, with 15 bases in between. The V gene's germline CDR1 is GTSNPN and CDR2 SVGIG (reference sequence). CDR3 sequence reads: CAWNPLMGPGELFF. In nucleotides, the CDR3 is TGTGCCTGGAACCCCCTAATGGGCCCCGGGGAGCTGTTTTTT.

This chain connects TRBV2 to TRBJ1-5; 9 bases are a match to TRBD1. V was clipped by 6 bases and J by 6 bases; unmatched bases: 3. Germline V gene sequence: CDR1 SNHLY, CDR2 FYNNEI. CDR3 size: 13 residues. CDR3 DNA: TGTGCCAGCAGGGACAGGGGAAGTCAGCCCCAGCATTTT. Residues: CASRDRGSQPQHF.

This clonotype appeared many times. The CDR3 nucleotides read TGTGCCAGTAGTCCCAGCGGGAGGGCCGTAGGCACCGGGGAGCTGTTTTTT. This encodes CASSPSGRAVGTGELFF. The rearrangement links TRBV19 to TRBJ2-2; 10 bases align to TRBD2. Germline V lookup: CDR1 LNHDA, CDR2 SQIVND (reference sequence). CDR3 length equals 17 residues. The V gene end was trimmed by 5 bases and the J gene end by 4 bases; junction bases not matched to a gene: 10.

In this sample, this clonotype turned up many times. The V gene is TRBV7-9, the J gene TRBJ2-7; weak D call: TRBD1 (5 bases). The CDR3 is made up of 12 amino acids. Trimming left V 5 bases short and J 6 bases short, with 11 bases between. Looked up from germline, CDR1 is SEHNR and CDR2 is FQNEAQ (reference sequence). CDR3 loop: CASSPGHLEQYF. CDR3 sequence (DNA): TGTGCCAGCAGCCCTGGACACCTCGAGCAGTACTTC.

The rearrangement uses TRBV10-3 and TRBJ1-1; possible D gene TRBD1, 6 bases. CDR3 length: 14 residues. In germline, CDR1 is ENHRY, CDR2 SYGVKD. Between the trimmed V and J ends, which lost 6 bases and 1 base, there was a span of 12 bases. CDR3 sequence (DNA): TGTGCCATCAGCCCGGACAGATCGAACACTGAAGCTTTCTTT. This sequence encodes CAISPDRSNTEAFF.

This clonotype was seen many times. Here the CDR3 DNA reads TGTGCCAGCAGTGAAAATATCGCGGCGTCCCTCCACTTT. Translating it yields CASSENIAASLHF. V gene TRBV6-1 combines with J gene TRBJ1-6; D not resolved. Deletions cut 2 bases from V and 14 bases from J, with 13 bases between. Per germline, CDR1 MNHNS and CDR2 SASEGT. This CDR3 comprises 13 residues.

This clonotype was observed many times. This chain joins TRBV30 and TRBJ2-7; TRBD2 might be the D (5 bases). The CDR3 has 13 amino acids. From germline, CDR1 is GTSNPN and CDR2 SVGIG (reference sequence). Trimming pared 2 bases from V and 0 bases from J, leaving 8 bases between. The CDR3: CAWSRGSSYEQYF. For the CDR3, the DNA is TGTGCCTGGAGTCGGGGTAGCTCCTACGAGCAGTACTTC.

In this sample, this clonotype turned up a few times. V gene TRBV30 combines with J gene TRBJ1-5; no reliable D call. The V end was cut by 2 bases, the J end by 0 bases, with 14 bases between. Germline V gene sequence: CDR1 GTSNPN, CDR2 SVGIG (reference sequence). This CDR3 comprises 16 residues. The CDR3 sequence: CAWSQMGGYSNQPQHF. The CDR3 DNA reads as TGTGCCTGGAGTCAAATGGGAGGATATAGCAATCAGCCCCAGCATTTT.

The chain is built from TRBV12-3 or TRBV12-4 and TRBJ2-5; weak D call: TRBD2 (6 bases). Deletions cut 8 bases from V and 4 bases from J, with 8 bases between. There are 11 residues in the CDR3. The CDR3 DNA reads as TGTGCCAGCGGGGACTCAGAGACCCAGTACTTC. Its translation: CASGDSETQYF.

This clonotype has at least ten counts. The chain has TRBV6-5 and TRBJ1-1; 7 positions agree with TRBD1. The J segment lost 0 bases and the V segment lost 5 bases, leaving 9 bases of the junction unmatched. Germline V gives CDR1 MNHEY, CDR2 SVGAGI. The CDR3 totals 16 residues. CDR3 residues: CASSITGTALNTEAFF. CDR3 DNA: TGTGCCAGCAGTATTACAGGGACAGCACTGAACACTGAAGCTTTCTTT.

This clonotype was counted ten times or more. V usage is TRBV12-3 or TRBV12-4 and J usage is TRBJ1-5; TRBD1 is a possible D gene (5 bases). CDR3 length equals 13 residues. The V end lost 3 bases, the J end lost 7 bases, and 10 bases lay between the germline ends. CDR3 coding DNA: TGTGCCAGCAGTTTCCAGGGAGGGCAGCCCCAGCATTTT. Protein: CASSFQGGQPQHF.

This clonotype was detected ten times or more. The rearrangement joins TRBV6-1 to TRBJ2-7; D not certain. Trimming took off 3 bases at V and 0 bases at J, with 6 bases between the two ends. The CDR3 has 13 amino acids. Germline loops: CDR1 MNHNS, CDR2 SASEGT. The CDR3 reads CASSEGSSYEQYF. The CDR3 DNA sequence: TGTGCCAGCAGTGAGGGCAGCTCCTACGAGCAGTACTTC.

This clonotype was counted ten times or more. The chain links TRBV4-2 to TRBJ2-5; 9 nucleotides line up with TRBD2. The CDR3 has 14 amino acids. The V gene end was trimmed by 3 bases and the J gene end by 3 bases; junction bases not matched to a gene: 2. Germline assignment: CDR1 LGHNA and CDR2 YNFKEQ. The CDR3 nucleotides read TGTGCCAGCAGCCAGAGACTAGCGGAAGAGACCCAGTACTTC. This codes for CASSQRLAEETQYF.

Comments on this clonotype: The junction does not match germline at one end; this may be a read error. The chain has TRBV12-3 or TRBV12-4 and TRBJ1-5; D ambiguous. The CDR3 spans 13 residues. CDR3 DNA: TGTACCAGCAGTGAGGGTGGCAATCAGCCCCAGCATTTT. Protein product: CTSSEGGNQPQHF.